This note documents a single T cell receptor (beta chain) sequence. No antigen is known for it. The sample holds no much larger clone one base away, and base qualities are not on file. TCR beta libraries were generated from genomic DNA with the immunoSEQ kit, following the manufacturer's recommendations. To prepare the libraries, a first multiplex PCR with proprietary primers was run, followed by a second PCR that added unique barcodes, and a bead cleanup was done after each round. Each sample batch included a kit-provided positive control reaction and a negative control reaction. The final libraries were assessed on an Agilent 4200 TapeStation D1000 ScreenTape, pooled by volume, and quantified by qPCR. Sequencing ran on an Illumina NextSeq500 with a MidOutput 150-cycle cartridge, using 156 Read1 and 15 Index1 cycles with kit custom primers. The pooled library was loaded at 0.75 to 1 pM, and 20% PhiX control was spiked in. From the authors' description of their analysis: Vendor-processed data were analyzed in R, and a clonotype was defined as all T cells sharing the same CDR3 nucleotide sequence. In the clone abundance analyses, frequencies were normalized to the 10,000 most abundant clones in each sample. Before analysis, public T cell clones were removed, and these numbered fewer than six per sample on average. Tumor-enriched clonotypes and baseline blood-enriched clonotypes were defined as those with an abundance difference of at least 32-fold between compartments. Clonotypes expanded or contracted between blood time points were identified with a beta-binomial differential abundance model. Similarity between tumor and blood repertoires was quantified using the Baroni-Urbani and Buser coefficient, and groups were compared with two-tailed Wilcoxon tests in R. The immuneACCESS repertoire file appears here via TCRdb, limited to in-frame rearrangements. These files lack a portion of the clones; in checked studies, under half of the deficit traces to unresolved V genes, and the cause of the others is not known. V, J and clone size were drawn from that table, and D and trimming were deduced from the DNA. The sample yields 100,000 to 150,000 clones; around 80% were counted once. The top ten constitute roughly 6% of the sample.

These data are taken from a study of radiation and T cells in renal cell carcinoma (dated by TCRdb to about 2020). As for the study more broadly: Samples were obtained from a clinical trial, in which 15 Gy stereotactic body radiation therapy was delivered to primary renal cell carcinomas and nephrectomy was performed 4 weeks later. A total of 50 to 55 samples underwent TCR beta sequencing, made up of roughly 26 tumors and around 27 peripheral blood samples. A total of roughly 4 million unique CDR3 nucleotide sequences, encoding 2.5 million to 3 million unique CDR3 amino acid sequences, were found across all 50 or so samples. Findings and caveats that apply to the study as a whole: Because pretreatment tumor biopsies were not available, the study could not determine whether clonotypes were already present within the tumor at baseline. Changes in the blood repertoire were not tracked past 4 weeks after treatment. The single-armed trial design could not address effects of radiation dose or scheduling on the TCR repertoire. An increase in top tumor clonotypes in blood was observed from baseline to 2 weeks post-radiation, followed by contraction by 4 weeks, which was taken to suggest transient expansion of tumor-resident clones.

This specimen's time point label, per the study, means: blood 2 weeks post-SBRT. The treatment or condition label for this specimen denotes: 15 Gy SBRT to primary tumor, nephrectomy 4 weeks later. Serial peripheral blood from radiation-treated patients was sampled at baseline, 2 weeks and 4 weeks after SBRT to track tumor-enriched clonotypes. Every patient had renal cell carcinoma of clear cell pathology. Genomic DNA for TCR sequencing was prepared using the QIAamp DNA Blood Mini Kit (Qiagen). The analyses included just those samples that passed every quality control check. From the germline V gene, CDR1 is MGHRA and CDR2 is YSYEKL. V gives up 0 bases and J gives up 12 bases, and the segment between their germline ends measures 6 bases. The CDR3 measures 12 amino acids from cysteine to phenylalanine. Only the CDR3 part of the read is kept: 36 bases, read in frame from the first base.

The material sequenced was blood, taken from a patient whose treatment included radiotherapy and nephrectomy. The rearrangement combines TRBV4-1 with TRBJ1-6, with no D gene named confidently. The TCR was taken from a man aged 50-59 years with renal cell carcinoma. The CDR3 is CASSQELKPLHF. The DNA reads as follows: TGCGCCAGCAGCCAAGAGTTGAAACCCCTCCACTTT.